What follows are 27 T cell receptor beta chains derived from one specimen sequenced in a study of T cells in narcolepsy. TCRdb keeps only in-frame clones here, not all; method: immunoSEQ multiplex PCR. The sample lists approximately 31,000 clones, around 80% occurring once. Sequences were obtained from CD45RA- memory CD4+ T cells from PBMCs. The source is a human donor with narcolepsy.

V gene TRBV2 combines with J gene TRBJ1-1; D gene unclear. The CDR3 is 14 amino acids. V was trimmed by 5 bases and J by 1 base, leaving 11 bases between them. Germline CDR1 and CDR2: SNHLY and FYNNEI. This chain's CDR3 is CASSTTEGNTEAFF. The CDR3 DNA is TGTGCCAGCAGTACCACGGAAGGGAACACTGAAGCTTTCTTT.

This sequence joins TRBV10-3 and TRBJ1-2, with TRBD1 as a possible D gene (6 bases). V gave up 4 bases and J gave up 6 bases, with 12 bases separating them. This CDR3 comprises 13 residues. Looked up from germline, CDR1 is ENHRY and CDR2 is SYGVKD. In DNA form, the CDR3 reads TGTGCCATCAGTGCAAACAGGGTGGATGGCTACACCTTC. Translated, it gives CAISANRVDGYTF.

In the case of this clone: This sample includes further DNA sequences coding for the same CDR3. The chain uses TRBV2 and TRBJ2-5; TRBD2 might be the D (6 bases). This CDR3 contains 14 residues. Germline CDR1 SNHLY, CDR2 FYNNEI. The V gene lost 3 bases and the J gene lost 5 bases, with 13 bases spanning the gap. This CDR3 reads CASSERQGGETQYF. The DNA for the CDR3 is TGTGCCAGCAGTGAGAGGCAGGGAGGTGAGACCCAGTACTTC. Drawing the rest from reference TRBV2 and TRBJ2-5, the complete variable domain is EPEVTQTPSHQVTQMGQEVILRCVPISNHLYFYWYRQILGQKVEFLVSFYNNEISEKSEIFDDQFSVERPDGSNFTLKIRSTKLEDSAMYFCASSERQGGETQYFGPGTRLLVL.

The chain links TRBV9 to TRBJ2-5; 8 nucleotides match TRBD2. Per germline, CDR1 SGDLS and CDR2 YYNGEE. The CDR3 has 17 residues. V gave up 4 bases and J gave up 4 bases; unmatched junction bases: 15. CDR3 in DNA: TGTGCCAGCAGCCCGATGGGGAGCGGGGGTTTAGCAGAGACCCAGTACTTC. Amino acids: CASSPMGSGGLAETQYF.

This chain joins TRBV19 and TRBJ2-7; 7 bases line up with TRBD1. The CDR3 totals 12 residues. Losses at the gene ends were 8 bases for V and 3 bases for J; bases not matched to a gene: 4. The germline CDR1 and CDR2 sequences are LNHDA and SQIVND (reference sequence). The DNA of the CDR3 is TGTGCCAGTGACTCAGGGGGCTACGAGCAGTACTTC. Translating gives CASDSGGYEQYF.

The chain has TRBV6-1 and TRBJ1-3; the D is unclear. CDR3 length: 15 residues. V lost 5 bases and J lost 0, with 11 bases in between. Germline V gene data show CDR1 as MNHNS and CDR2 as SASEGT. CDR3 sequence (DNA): TGTGCCAGCAGTCCCGGGGAGGTCTCTGGAAACACCATATATTTT. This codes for CASSPGEVSGNTIYF.

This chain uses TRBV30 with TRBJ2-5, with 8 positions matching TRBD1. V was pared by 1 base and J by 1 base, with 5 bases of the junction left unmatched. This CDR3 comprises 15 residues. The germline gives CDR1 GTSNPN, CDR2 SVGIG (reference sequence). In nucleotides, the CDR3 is TGTGCCTGGAGTGCAGGACAGGGTCCCCAAGAGACCCAGTACTTC. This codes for CAWSAGQGPQETQYF.

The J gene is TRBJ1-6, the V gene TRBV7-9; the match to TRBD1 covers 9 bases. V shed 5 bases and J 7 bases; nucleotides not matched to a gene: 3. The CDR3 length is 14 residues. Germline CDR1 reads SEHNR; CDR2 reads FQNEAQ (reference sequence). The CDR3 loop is CASSQGQGNSPLHF. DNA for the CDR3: TGTGCCAGCAGCCAGGGACAGGGAAATTCACCCCTCCACTTT. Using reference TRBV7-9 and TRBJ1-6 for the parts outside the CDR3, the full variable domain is DTGVSQNPRHKITKRGQNVTFRCDPISEHNRLYWYRQTLGQGPEFLTYFQNEAQLEKSRLLSDRFSAERPKGSFSTLEIQRTEQGDSAMYLCASSQGQGNSPLHFGNGTRLTVT.

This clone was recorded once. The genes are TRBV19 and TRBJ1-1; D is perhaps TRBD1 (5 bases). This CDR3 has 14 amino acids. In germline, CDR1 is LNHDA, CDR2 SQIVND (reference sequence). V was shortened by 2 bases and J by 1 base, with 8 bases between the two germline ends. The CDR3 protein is CASSIRQQNTEAFF. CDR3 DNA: TGTGCCAGTAGTATAAGACAGCAGAACACTGAAGCTTTCTTT.

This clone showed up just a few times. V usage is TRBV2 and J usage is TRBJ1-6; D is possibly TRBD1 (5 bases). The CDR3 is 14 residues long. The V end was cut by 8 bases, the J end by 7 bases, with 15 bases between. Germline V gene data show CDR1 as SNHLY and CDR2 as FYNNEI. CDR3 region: CASRTEEGNSPLHF. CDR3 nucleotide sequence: TGTGCCAGCCGTACCGAGGAGGGGAATTCACCCCTCCACTTT. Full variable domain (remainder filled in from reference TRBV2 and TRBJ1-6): EPEVTQTPSHQVTQMGQEVILRCVPISNHLYFYWYRQILGQKVEFLVSFYNNEISEKSEIFDDQFSVERPDGSNFTLKIRSTKLEDSAMYFCASRTEEGNSPLHFGNGTRLTVT.

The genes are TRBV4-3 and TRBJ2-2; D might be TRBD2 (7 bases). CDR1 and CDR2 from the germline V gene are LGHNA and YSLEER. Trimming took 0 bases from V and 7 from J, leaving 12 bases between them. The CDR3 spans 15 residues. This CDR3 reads CASSQDWGGGGELFF. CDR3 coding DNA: TGCGCCAGCAGCCAAGATTGGGGGGGCGGCGGGGAGCTGTTTTTT.

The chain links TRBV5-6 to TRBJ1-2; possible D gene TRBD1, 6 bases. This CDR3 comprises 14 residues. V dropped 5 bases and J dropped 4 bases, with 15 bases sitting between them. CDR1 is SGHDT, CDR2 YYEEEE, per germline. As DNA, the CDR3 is TGTGCCAGCAGTCGTTCCTCGGGGGCCTATGGCTACACCTTC. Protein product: CASSRSSGAYGYTF.

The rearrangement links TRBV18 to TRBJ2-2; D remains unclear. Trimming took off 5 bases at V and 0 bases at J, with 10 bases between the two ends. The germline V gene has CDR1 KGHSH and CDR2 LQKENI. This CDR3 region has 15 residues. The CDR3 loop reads CASSSGPTNTGELFF. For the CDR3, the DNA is TGTGCCAGCTCATCCGGACCAACGAACACCGGGGAGCTGTTTTTT.

CDR3 DNA: TGCGCCAGCAGCTTGGTGCCTGACACTGAAGCTTTCTTT. Its translation is CASSLVPDTEAFF. The V gene is TRBV5-1, the J gene TRBJ1-1, with unresolved D. The CDR3 consists of 13 residues. Trimming pared 0 bases from V and 3 bases from J, leaving 6 bases between. Germline V gene lookup returns CDR1 SGHRS and CDR2 YFSETQ.

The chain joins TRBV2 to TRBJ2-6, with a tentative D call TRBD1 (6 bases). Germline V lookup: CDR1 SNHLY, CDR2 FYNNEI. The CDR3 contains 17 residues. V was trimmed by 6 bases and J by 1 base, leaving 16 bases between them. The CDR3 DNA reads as TGTGCCAGCAGAAAGGGGGACACACCATCTGGGGCCAACGTCCTGACTTTC. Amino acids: CASRKGDTPSGANVLTF.

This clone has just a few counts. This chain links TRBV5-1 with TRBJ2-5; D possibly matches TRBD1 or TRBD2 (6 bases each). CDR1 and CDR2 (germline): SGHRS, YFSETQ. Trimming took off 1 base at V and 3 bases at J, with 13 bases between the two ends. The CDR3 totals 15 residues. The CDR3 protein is CASSLMGGLEETQYF. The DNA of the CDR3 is TGCGCCAGCAGCTTGATGGGGGGCTTGGAAGAGACCCAGTACTTC.

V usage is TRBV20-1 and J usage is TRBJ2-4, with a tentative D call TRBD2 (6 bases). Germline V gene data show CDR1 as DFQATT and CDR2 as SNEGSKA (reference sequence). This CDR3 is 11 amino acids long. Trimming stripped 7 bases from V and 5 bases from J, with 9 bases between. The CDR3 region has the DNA TGCAGTGTTTCGGGGGAAAACATTCAGTACTTC. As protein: CSVSGENIQYF.

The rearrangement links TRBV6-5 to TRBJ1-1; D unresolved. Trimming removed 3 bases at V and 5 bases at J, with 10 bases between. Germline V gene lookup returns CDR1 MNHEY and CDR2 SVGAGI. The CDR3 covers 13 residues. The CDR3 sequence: CASSYRSGTEAFF. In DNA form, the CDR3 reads TGTGCCAGCAGTTATAGAAGCGGGACTGAAGCTTTCTTT.

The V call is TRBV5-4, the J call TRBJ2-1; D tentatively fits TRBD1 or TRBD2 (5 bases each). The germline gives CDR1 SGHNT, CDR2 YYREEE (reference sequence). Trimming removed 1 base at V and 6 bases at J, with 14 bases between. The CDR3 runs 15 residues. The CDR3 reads CASSLSGIGANEQFF. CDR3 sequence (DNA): TGTGCCAGCAGCTTGTCGGGCATCGGGGCCAATGAGCAGTTCTTC.

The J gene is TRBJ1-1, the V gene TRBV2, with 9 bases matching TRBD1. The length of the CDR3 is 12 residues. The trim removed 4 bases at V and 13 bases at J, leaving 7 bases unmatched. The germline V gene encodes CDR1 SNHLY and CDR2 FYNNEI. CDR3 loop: CASSGGDRENFF. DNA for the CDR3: TGTGCCAGCAGTGGTGGGGACAGGGAGAATTTCTTT. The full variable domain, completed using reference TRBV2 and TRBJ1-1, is EPEVTQTPSHQVTQMGQEVILRCVPISNHLYFYWYRQILGQKVEFLVSFYNNEISEKSEIFDDQFSVERPDGSNFTLKIRSTKLEDSAMYFCASSGGDRENFFGQGTRLTVV.

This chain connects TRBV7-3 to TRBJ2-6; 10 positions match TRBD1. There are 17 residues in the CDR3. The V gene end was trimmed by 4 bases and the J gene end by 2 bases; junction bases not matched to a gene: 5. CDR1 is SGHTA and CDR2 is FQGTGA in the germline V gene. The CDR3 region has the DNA TGTGCCAGCAGCTCGACAGGGGGCATGACTGGGGCCAACGTCCTGACTTTC. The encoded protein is CASSSTGGMTGANVLTF.

In DNA, the CDR3 is TGTGCCAGTAGTATCGGGACAGGGTTCAATCAGCCCCAGCATTTT. Amino acid sequence: CASSIGTGFNQPQHF. This chain joins TRBV19 and TRBJ1-5, with 9 bases lining up with TRBD1. Unmatched junction bases numbered 3, after V lost 3 bases and J lost 3 bases. The germline V gene encodes CDR1 LNHDA and CDR2 SQIVND (reference sequence). The CDR3 is 15 residues long.

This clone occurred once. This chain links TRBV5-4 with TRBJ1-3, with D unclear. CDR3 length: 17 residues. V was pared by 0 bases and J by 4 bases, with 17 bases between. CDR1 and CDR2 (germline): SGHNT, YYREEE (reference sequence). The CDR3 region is CASSLVGGGVSGNTIYF. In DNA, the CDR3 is TGTGCCAGCAGCTTGGTAGGAGGAGGAGTATCGGGAAACACCATATATTTT.

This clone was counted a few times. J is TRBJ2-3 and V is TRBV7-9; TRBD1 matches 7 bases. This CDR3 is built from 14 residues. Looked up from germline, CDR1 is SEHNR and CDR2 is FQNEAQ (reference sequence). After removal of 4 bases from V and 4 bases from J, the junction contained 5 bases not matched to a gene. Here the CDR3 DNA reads TGTGCCAGCAGCTACCGGGACAGTCCAGATACGCAGTATTTT. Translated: CASSYRDSPDTQYF. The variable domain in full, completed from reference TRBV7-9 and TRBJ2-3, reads DTGVSQNPRHKITKRGQNVTFRCDPISEHNRLYWYRQTLGQGPEFLTYFQNEAQLEKSRLLSDRFSAERPKGSFSTLEIQRTEQGDSAMYLCASSYRDSPDTQYFGPGTRLTVL.

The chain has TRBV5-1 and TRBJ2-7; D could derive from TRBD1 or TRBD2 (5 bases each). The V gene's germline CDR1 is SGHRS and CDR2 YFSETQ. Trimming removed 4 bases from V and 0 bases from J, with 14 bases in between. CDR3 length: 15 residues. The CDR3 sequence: CASSTGTDPSYEQYV. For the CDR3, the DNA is TGCGCCAGCAGCACCGGGACGGACCCCTCCTACGAGCAGTACGTC.

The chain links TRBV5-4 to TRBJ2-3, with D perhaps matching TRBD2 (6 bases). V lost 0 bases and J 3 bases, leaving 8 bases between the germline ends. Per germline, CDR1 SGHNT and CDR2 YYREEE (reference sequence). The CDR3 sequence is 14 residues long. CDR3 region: CASSLDSGTDTQYF. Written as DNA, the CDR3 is TGTGCCAGCAGCTTGGACAGCGGGACAGATACGCAGTATTTT.

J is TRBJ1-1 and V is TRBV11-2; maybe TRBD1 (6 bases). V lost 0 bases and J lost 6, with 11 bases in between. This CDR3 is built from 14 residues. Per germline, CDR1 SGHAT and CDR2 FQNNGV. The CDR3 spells CASSLDQQGAEAFF. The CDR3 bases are TGTGCCAGCAGCTTAGATCAACAGGGTGCTGAAGCTTTCTTT.